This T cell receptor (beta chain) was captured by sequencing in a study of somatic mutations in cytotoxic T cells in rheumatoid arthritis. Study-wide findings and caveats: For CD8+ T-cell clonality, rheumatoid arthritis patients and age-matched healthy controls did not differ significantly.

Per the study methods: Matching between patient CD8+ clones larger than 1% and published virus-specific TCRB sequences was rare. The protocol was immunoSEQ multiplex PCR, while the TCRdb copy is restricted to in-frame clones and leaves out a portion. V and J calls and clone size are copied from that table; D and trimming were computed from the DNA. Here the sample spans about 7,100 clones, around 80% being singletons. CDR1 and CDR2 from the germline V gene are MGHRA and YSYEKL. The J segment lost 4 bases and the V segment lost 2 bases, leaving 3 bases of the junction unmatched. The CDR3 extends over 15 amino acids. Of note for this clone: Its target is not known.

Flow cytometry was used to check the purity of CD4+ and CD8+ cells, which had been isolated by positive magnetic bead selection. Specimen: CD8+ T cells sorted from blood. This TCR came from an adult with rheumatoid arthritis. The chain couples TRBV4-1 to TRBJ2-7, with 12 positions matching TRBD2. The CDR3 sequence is CASSQMTSGGYEQYV. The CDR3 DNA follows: TGCGCCAGCAGCCAAATGACTAGCGGGGGTTACGAGCAGTACGTC.